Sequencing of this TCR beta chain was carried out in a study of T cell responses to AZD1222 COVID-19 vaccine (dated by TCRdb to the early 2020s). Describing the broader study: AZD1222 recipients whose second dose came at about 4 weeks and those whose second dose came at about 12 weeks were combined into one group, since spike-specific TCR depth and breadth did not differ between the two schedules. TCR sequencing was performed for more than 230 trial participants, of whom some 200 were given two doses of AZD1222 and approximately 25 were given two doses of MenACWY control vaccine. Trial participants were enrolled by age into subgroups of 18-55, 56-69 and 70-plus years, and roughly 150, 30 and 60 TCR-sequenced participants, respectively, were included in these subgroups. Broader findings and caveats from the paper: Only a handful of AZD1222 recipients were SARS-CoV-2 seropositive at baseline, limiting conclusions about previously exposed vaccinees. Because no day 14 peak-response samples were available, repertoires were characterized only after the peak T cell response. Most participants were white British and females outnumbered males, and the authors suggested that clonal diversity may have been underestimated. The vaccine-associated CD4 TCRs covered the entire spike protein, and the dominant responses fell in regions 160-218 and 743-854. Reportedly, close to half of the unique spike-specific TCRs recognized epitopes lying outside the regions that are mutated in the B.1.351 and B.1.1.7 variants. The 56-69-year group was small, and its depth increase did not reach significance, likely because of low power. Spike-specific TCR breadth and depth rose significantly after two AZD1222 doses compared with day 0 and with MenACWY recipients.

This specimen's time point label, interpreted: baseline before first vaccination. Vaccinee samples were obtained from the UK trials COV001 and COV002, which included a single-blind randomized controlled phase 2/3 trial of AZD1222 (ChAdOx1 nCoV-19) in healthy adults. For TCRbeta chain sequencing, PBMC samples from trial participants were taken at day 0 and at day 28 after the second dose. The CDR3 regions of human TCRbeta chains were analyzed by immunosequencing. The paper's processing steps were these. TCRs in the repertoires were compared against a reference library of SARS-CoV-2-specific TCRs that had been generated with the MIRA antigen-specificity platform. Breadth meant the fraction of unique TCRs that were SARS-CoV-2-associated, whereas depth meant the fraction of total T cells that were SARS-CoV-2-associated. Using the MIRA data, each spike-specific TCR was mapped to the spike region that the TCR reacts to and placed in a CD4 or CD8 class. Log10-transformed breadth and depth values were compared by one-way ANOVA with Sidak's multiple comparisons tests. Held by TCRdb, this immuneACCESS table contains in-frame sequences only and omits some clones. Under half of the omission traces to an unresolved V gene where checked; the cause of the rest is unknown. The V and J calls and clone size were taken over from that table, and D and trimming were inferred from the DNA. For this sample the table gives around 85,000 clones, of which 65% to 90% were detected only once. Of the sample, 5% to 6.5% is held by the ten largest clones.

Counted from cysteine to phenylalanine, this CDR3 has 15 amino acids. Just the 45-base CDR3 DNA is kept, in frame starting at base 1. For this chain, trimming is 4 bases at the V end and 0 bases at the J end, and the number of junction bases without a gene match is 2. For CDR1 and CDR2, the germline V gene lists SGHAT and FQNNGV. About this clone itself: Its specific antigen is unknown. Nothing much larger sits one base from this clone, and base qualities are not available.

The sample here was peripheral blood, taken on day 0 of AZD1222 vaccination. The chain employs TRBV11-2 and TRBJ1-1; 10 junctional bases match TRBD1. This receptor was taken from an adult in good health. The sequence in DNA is TGTGCCAGCAGCTCCGGACAGGGGGTGAACACTGAAGCTTTCTTT. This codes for CASSSGQGVNTEAFF. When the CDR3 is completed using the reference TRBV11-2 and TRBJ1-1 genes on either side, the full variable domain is EAGVAQSPRYKIIEKRQSVAFWCNPISGHATLYWYQQILGQGPKLLIQFQNNGVVDDSQLPKDRFSAERLKGVDSTLKIQPAKLEDSAVYLCASSSGQGVNTEAFFGQGTRLTVV.